Following are 28 T cell receptor beta chains from one sample sequenced in a study of vaccination effects on CD4 cells after COVID-19. No antigen has been assigned to these receptors. Repertoires were generated with immunoSEQ multiplex PCR, while TCRdb's copy carries only in-frame clones and drops some. Of 35,000 to 50,000 clones listed, around three quarters were seen once; the top ten hold 2.5% to 3%. Before any sequencing was done, the ViraFEST assay used viral peptide pools to expand antigen-specific CD4+ T cells. Following 10 days of culture, CD4+ T cells were isolated. Nobody among the vaccine recipients had prior SARS-CoV-2 infection (nucleocapsid antibodies were negative). This specimen was CD4+ T cells from PBMCs cultured with HCoV-NL63 spike peptides, taken before COVID-19 vaccination. The receptors originated from a human donor who received a COVID-19 vaccine.

This sequence joins TRBV6-5 and TRBJ1-2; 9 bases are a match to TRBD1. V was pared by 0 bases and J by 4 bases, with 3 bases of the junction left unmatched. Germline V gene sequence: CDR1 MNHEY, CDR2 SVGAGI. The CDR3 runs 15 residues. This chain's CDR3 is CASSYSGTGTYGYTF. As DNA, the CDR3 is TGTGCCAGCAGTTACTCCGGGACAGGGACCTATGGCTACACCTTC.

The V gene is TRBV24-1, the J gene TRBJ1-2; TRBD1 matches 7 bases. V trimming: 2 bases; J trimming: 4 bases; junction bases outside the gene matches: 9. This CDR3 has 16 amino acids. CDR1 KGHDR and CDR2 SFDVKD come from the germline V gene. The CDR3 nucleotides are TGTGCCACCAGTGATTCCGCGGTCCAGGGGGGCTATGGCTACACCTTC. This codes for CATSDSAVQGGYGYTF.

This clone turned up a few times. The rearrangement joins TRBV11-2 to TRBJ1-5; maybe TRBD1 (5 bases). The V end lost 5 bases, the J end lost 7 bases, and 18 bases lay between the germline ends. The CDR3 covers 15 residues. From germline, CDR1 is SGHAT and CDR2 FQNNGV. CDR3 sequence reads: CASSPGGGDGQPQHF. The CDR3 coding sequence is TGTGCCAGCAGCCCCGGGGGAGGGGACGGGCAGCCCCAGCATTTT.

The rearrangement links TRBV28 to TRBJ2-3; D perhaps matches TRBD1 (5 bases). The CDR3 contains 15 residues. Per the germline V gene, CDR1 is MDHEN and CDR2 is SYDVKM. Trimming shortened V by 3 bases and J by 0 bases, and 10 bases separated the two germline ends. The CDR3: CASSLVRGSTDTQYF. CDR3 sequence (DNA): TGTGCCAGCAGTTTGGTAAGGGGTAGCACAGATACGCAGTATTTT.

This chain connects TRBV29-1 to TRBJ1-2; 8 nucleotides align to TRBD1. The CDR3 has 13 amino acids. The V gene end was trimmed by 6 bases and the J gene end by 9 bases; junction bases not matched to a gene: 12. Germline lookup yields CDR1 SQVTM and CDR2 ANQGSEA. This CDR3 is CSVGGQGLMSYTF. The DNA for the CDR3 is TGCAGCGTCGGAGGACAGGGTCTAATGAGCTACACCTTC.

This chain uses TRBV9 with TRBJ2-5; D unclear. The CDR3 runs 14 residues. Germline V lookup: CDR1 SGDLS, CDR2 YYNGEE. V lost 0 bases and J 4 bases, leaving 10 bases between the germline ends. The CDR3 spells CASSVASVGETQYF. DNA of the CDR3: TGTGCCAGCAGCGTAGCTAGTGTGGGAGAGACCCAGTACTTC.

V is TRBV12-5 and J is TRBJ1-3, with D perhaps TRBD1 (5 bases). The CDR3 is made up of 15 amino acids. Looked up from germline, CDR1 is LGHNT and CDR2 is FRNRAP. Trimming removed 5 bases from V and 2 bases from J, with 13 bases in between. Here the CDR3 reads CASGRGSQPGNTIYF. CDR3 sequence (DNA): TGTGCTAGTGGTCGGGGGAGTCAACCTGGAAACACCATATATTTT.

The CDR3 nucleotides read TGTGCCAGCAGTCTAGGATCCCGGGGGGCTGAAGCTTTCTTT. The encoded protein is CASSLGSRGAEAFF. The chain uses TRBV11-2 and TRBJ1-1, with D tentatively TRBD1 (5 bases). The germline CDR1 and CDR2 sequences are SGHAT and FQNNGV. The CDR3 runs to 14 residues. The germline V and J ends were trimmed by 6 bases and 6 bases, with 17 bases remaining between them.

The chain joins TRBV10-1 to TRBJ2-7; D not certain. Germline CDR1 reads WNHNN; CDR2 reads SYGVQD (reference sequence). Trimming removed 8 bases at V and 5 bases at J, with 13 bases between. The CDR3 is made up of 12 amino acids. CDR3 sequence reads: CASGSDTNEQYV. CDR3 nucleotides: TGCGCCAGCGGAAGTGACACAAACGAGCAGTACGTC.

The V gene is TRBV5-1, the J gene TRBJ1-1; 9 bases agree with TRBD1. V shed 3 bases and J 2 bases; nucleotides not matched to a gene: 2. This CDR3 region has 14 residues. Germline CDR1 reads SGHRS; CDR2 reads YFSETQ. The CDR3 coding sequence is TGCGCCAGCAGCTGGGGACAGGGCAACACTGAAGCTTTCTTT. Its protein product is CASSWGQGNTEAFF.

V and J are TRBV5-1 and TRBJ2-5; 8 positions agree with TRBD1. The V gene's germline CDR1 is SGHRS and CDR2 YFSETQ. The V segment lost 0 bases and the J segment 5 bases; nucleotides outside the gene matches: 9. This CDR3 is 16 amino acids long. CDR3 nucleotides: TGCGCCAGCAGCTTGGCTGGGACAGGTGATGTGGAGACCCAGTACTTC. Protein sequence: CASSLAGTGDVETQYF.

The CDR3 protein is CASRMGGTEAFF. The CDR3 bases are TGTGCCAGCAGGATGGGGGGCACTGAAGCTTTCTTT. The chain has TRBV6-5 and TRBJ1-1, with D maybe TRBD1 (5 bases). With 6 bases removed from V and 4 bases from J, the gap between germline ends came to 9 bases. This CDR3 has 12 residues. In germline, CDR1 is MNHEY, CDR2 SVGAGI.

The chain is built from TRBV5-6 and TRBJ1-5; D perhaps matches TRBD1 (5 bases). This CDR3 comprises 14 residues. The V gene lost 4 bases and the J gene lost 5 bases, with 13 bases spanning the gap. Germline V gene data show CDR1 as SGHDT and CDR2 as YYEEEE. This chain's CDR3 is CASSTLSRDQPQHF. The CDR3 nucleotides read TGTGCCAGCAGCACACTCTCCAGGGATCAGCCCCAGCATTTT.

The V gene is TRBV18, the J gene TRBJ2-5, with 10 bases that match TRBD2. This CDR3 region has 14 residues. After removal of 5 bases from V and 1 base from J, the junction contained 1 base not matched to a gene. From germline, CDR1 is KGHSH and CDR2 LQKENI. Here the CDR3 DNA reads TGTGCCAGCTCAATAGCGGGGGGCCAAGAGACCCAGTACTTC. As protein: CASSIAGGQETQYF.

The chain joins TRBV5-1 to TRBJ2-1; 10 bases map to TRBD2. V lost 5 bases and J lost 8; bases outside the gene matches: 7. The CDR3 covers 14 residues. CDR1 is SGHRS, CDR2 YFSETQ, per germline. In nucleotides, the CDR3 is TGCGCCAGCAGGAAAGCGGGGGGGCCTTATGAGCAGTTCTTC. Encoded protein: CASRKAGGPYEQFF.

The chain is built from TRBV5-1 and TRBJ1-6, with TRBD1 matching over 9 bases. Germline trimming cut 1 base from V and 7 bases from J; bases unmatched to any gene: 6. The CDR3 sequence is 16 residues long. Germline values: CDR1 SGHRS, CDR2 YFSETQ. The CDR3 DNA reads TGCGCCAGCAGCTTGTCGTCAGGGACAGGGAATTCACCCCTCCACTTT. Translated: CASSLSSGTGNSPLHF.

This clone was observed a handful of times. This chain uses TRBV11-2 with TRBJ1-1; D is possibly TRBD1 (6 bases). V was pared by 5 bases and J by 4 bases, with 14 bases between. This CDR3 spans 14 amino acids. Germline V lookup: CDR1 SGHAT, CDR2 FQNNGV. The CDR3 region has the DNA TGTGCCAGCAGCCCAACAGGGCGGCTCACTGAAGCTTTCTTT. This encodes CASSPTGRLTEAFF.

This clone was found once. In DNA, the CDR3 is TGTGCCAGCAGTAGGACACCCAACCAAGAGACCCAGTACTTC. It is translated as CASSRTPNQETQYF. V is TRBV6-5 and J is TRBJ2-5; TRBD1 is a possible D gene (5 bases). The V end lost 5 bases, the J end lost 0 bases, and 10 bases lay between the germline ends. This CDR3 is 14 amino acids long. In germline, CDR1 is MNHEY, CDR2 SVGAGI.

V gene TRBV3-1 (or the pseudogene TRBV3-2) combines with J gene TRBJ2-1; D remains ambiguous. Trimming stripped 3 bases from V and 1 base from J, with 7 bases between. Germline V gene data show CDR1 as LGHDT and CDR2 as YNNKEL (reference sequence). The CDR3 totals 14 residues. The CDR3 sequence: CASSHLDSYNEQFF. The CDR3, as DNA: TGTGCCAGCAGCCACCTAGATTCCTACAATGAGCAGTTCTTC.

This clone has just a few counts. The J gene is TRBJ1-2, the V gene TRBV7-3; tentatively, D is TRBD1 (5 bases). This CDR3 is 13 amino acids long. V dropped 5 bases and J dropped 8 bases, with 15 bases sitting between them. The germline V gene has CDR1 SGHTA and CDR2 FQGTGA. The CDR3 protein is CASSPWEGDGYTF. The CDR3 region has the DNA TGTGCCAGCAGCCCGTGGGAAGGGGACGGCTACACCTTC.

The J gene is TRBJ1-2, the V gene TRBV7-8, with 11 bases matching TRBD1. Trimming cost V 8 bases and J 4 bases; bases outside gene matches: 9. This CDR3 contains 15 residues. CDR1 and CDR2 from the germline V gene are SGHVS and FQNEAQ. Here the CDR3 DNA reads TGTGCCAGCCACCTGGGGGACAGGGGGATCTATGGCTACACCTTC. This translates into CASHLGDRGIYGYTF.

The chain carries TRBV6-5 and TRBJ2-1; 9 positions agree with TRBD1. V shed 0 bases, J shed 6 bases, and the junction held 6 bases outside the gene matches. This CDR3 is built from 16 residues. CDR1 is MNHEY and CDR2 is SVGAGI in the germline V gene. Here the CDR3 reads CASSYSRGQGGNEQFF. The CDR3 DNA sequence: TGTGCCAGCAGTTACTCTAGGGGACAGGGAGGCAATGAGCAGTTCTTC.

The CDR3 DNA sequence: TGTGCCAGCAGCTTGGAGCGCCAGATGAACACTGAAGCTTTCTTT. This codes for CASSLERQMNTEAFF. V usage is TRBV5-8 and J usage is TRBJ1-1; no reliable D call. The CDR3 runs to 15 residues. V was cut by 0 bases and J by 0 bases, with 9 bases left in between. CDR1 is SGHTS, CDR2 YDEGEE, per germline.

The rearrangement uses TRBV7-2 and TRBJ2-1, with D tentatively TRBD2 (6 bases). Trimming took 4 bases from V and 1 from J, leaving 11 bases between them. Germline lookup yields CDR1 SGHTA and CDR2 FQGNSA. The CDR3 loop spans 15 amino acids. The CDR3 sequence is CASSSATSSYNEQFF. The DNA of the CDR3 is TGTGCCAGCAGCTCGGCGACTAGTTCCTACAATGAGCAGTTCTTC.

Only a few counts were recorded for this clone. This chain joins TRBV5-1 and TRBJ1-3; D is unresolved. The germline V gene encodes CDR1 SGHRS and CDR2 YFSETQ. V lost 0 bases, J lost 0 bases, and 7 bases lay in between. The CDR3 is 15 amino acids. The CDR3 DNA follows: TGCGCCAGCAGCTTGGAACGGGACTCTGGAAACACCATATATTTT. Its translation: CASSLERDSGNTIYF.

This clone showed up just once. The chain uses TRBV29-1 and TRBJ2-6, with 7 bases aligning to TRBD1. CDR1 is SQVTM and CDR2 is ANQGSEA in the germline V gene. There are 16 residues in the CDR3. Unmatched junction bases numbered 6, after V lost 4 bases and J lost 0 bases. For the CDR3, the DNA is TGCAGCGTTGTCGACAGGGCGACCTCTGGGGCCAACGTCCTGACTTTC. This translates into CSVVDRATSGANVLTF.

This rearrangement joins TRBV6-5 to TRBJ1-2, with D perhaps TRBD1 (6 bases). Trimming cost V 6 bases and J 4 bases, with 12 bases left between them. The germline V gene has CDR1 MNHEY and CDR2 SVGAGI. The length of the CDR3 is 13 residues. CDR3 amino acids: CASRRGTSYGYTF. CDR3 in DNA: TGTGCCAGCAGGAGAGGGACATCCTATGGCTACACCTTC.

The chain couples TRBV30 to TRBJ1-3, with TRBD1 as a possible D gene (5 bases). The CDR3 sequence is 13 residues long. V was clipped by 4 bases and J by 4 bases, with 11 bases between them. Per germline, CDR1 GTSNPN and CDR2 SVGIG (reference sequence). The CDR3 DNA is TGTGCCTGGAAGGAGGCAGGGGGAAACACCATATATTTT. As protein: CAWKEAGGNTIYF. The variable domain in full, completed from reference TRBV30 and TRBJ1-3, reads SQTIHQWPATLVQPVGSPLSLECTVEGTSNPNLYWYRQAAGRGLQLLFYSVGIGQISSEVPQNLSASRPQDRQFILSSKKLLLSDSGFYLCAWKEAGGNTIYFGEGSWLTVV.